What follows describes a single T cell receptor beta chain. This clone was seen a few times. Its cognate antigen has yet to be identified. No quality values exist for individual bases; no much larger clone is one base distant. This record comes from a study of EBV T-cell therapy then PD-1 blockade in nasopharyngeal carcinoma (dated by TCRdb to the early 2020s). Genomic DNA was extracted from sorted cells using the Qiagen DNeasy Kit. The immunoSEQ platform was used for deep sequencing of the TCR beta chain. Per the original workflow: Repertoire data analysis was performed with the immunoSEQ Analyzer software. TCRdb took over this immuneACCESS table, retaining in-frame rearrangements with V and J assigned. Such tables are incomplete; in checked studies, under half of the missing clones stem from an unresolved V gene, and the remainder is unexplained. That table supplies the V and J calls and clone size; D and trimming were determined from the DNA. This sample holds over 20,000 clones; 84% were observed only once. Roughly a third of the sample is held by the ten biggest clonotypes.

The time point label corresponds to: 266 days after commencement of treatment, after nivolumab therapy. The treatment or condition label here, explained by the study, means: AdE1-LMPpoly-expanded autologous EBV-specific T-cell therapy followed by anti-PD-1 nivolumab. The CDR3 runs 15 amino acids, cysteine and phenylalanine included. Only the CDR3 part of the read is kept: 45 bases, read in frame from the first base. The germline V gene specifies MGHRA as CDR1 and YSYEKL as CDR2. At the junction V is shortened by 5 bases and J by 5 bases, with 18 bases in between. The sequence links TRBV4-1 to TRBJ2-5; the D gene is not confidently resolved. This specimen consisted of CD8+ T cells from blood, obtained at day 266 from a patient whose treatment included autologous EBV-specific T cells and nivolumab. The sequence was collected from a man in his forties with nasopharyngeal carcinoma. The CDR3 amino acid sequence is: CASSSPGPGGETQYF. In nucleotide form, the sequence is TGCGCCAGCAGCTCGCCGGGCCCCGGTGGGGAGACCCAGTACTTC.